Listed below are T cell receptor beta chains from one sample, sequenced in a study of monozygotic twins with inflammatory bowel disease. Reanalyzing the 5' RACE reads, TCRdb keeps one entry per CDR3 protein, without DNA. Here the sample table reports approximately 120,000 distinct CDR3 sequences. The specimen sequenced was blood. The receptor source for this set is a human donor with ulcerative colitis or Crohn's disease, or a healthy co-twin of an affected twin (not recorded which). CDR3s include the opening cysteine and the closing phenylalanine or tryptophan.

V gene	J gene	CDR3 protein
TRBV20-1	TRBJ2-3	CSAAAGMRVVRDTDTQYF
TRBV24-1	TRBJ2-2	CATSDFPPLNTGELFF
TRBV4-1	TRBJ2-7	CASSLNTLTGLFLGQYF
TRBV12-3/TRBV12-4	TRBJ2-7	CASSPDRFSYEQYF
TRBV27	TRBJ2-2	CASSPGLAANTGELFF
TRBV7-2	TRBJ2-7	CASSNSGGGYEQYF
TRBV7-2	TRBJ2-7	CASSLGWGSLYEQYF
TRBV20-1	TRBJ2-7	CSAIRPGQGYEQYF
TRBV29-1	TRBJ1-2	CSVGGGRGGYTF
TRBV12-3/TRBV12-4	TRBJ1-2	CASTPHVLGQGLYGYTF
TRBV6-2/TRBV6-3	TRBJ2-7	CASGPRGRYEQYF
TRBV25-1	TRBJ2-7	CASSASGTGSYEQYF
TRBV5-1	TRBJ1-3	CASSLVGQPSNTIYF
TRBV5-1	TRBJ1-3	CASSLSGGTGNTIYF
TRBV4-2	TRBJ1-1	CASSQDRGSGTGEAFF
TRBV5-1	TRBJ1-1	CASSLDRGLTEAFF
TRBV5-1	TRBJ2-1	CASSLVRLAGGLDEQFF
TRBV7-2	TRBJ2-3	CASSLVPAGGGPDTQYF
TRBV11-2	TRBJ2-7	CASSSSRVTSYEQYF
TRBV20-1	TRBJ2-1	CSAGAPGQGFYNEQFF
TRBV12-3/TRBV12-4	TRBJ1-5	CASSLARAQSQSNQPQHF
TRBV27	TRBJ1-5	CASRPYARQGWNQPQHF
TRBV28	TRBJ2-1	CASTLTGMTGETEQFF
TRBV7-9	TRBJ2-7	CASRQGTGSYEQYF
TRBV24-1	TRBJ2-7	CATSDPGQGEEQYF
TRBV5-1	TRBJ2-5	CASSLAARQETQYF
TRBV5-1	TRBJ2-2	CASSLEAGANTGELFF
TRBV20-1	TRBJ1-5	CSARARGANQPQHF
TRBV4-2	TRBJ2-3	CASSQARATDTQYF
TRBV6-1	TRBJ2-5	CASTQKPPYLKETQYF
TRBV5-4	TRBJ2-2	CASSLQGGEGELFF
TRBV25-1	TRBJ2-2	CASIGNSNTGELFF
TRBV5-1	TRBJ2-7	CASSLLGAYEQYF
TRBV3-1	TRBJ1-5	CASSPGGQPQHF
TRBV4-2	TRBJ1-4	CASSQPPSVKLFF
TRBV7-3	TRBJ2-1	CASSPGQNNEQFF
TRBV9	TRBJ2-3	CASSVATPGPADTQYF
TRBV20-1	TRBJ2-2	CSAPTGLDTGELFF
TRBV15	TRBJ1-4	CATSRDYGTASNEKLFF
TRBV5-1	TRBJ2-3	CASSLVDSTDTQYF
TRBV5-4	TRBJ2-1	CASSLGEGGYNEQFF
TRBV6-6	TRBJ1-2	CASTRREGYGYTF
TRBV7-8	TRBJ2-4	CASSLGSTSIQYF
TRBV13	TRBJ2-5	CASSFGTSGETQYF
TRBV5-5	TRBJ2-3	CASSLRRSSTDTQYF
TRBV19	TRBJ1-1	CASRSTPRNTEAFF
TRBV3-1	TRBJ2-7	CASSQDGGLYEQYF